Shown below are 9 T cell receptor beta chains from a single sample sequenced in a study of Ad26.COV2.S vaccination and SARS-CoV-2 variants. Clones were sequenced by immunoSEQ multiplex PCR, and TCRdb holds only the in-frame ones, with some missing. Among 430,000 or so clones listed, over 75% were seen once. Treatment given: 15 to 20 received Ad26.COV2.S at low or high dose, single or two shots; about five received placebo; per-sample allocation not given. Collection of samples fell on day 63 after the first vaccine or placebo injection. Source: peripheral blood, taken in a trial of Ad26.COV2.S vaccine versus placebo. The receptors stem from a person aged 18-60 years who received the Ad26.COV2.S COVID-19 vaccine or a placebo.

The rearrangement links TRBV5-6 to TRBJ2-1; tentatively, D is TRBD2 (6 bases). Per germline, CDR1 SGHDT and CDR2 YYEEEE. V was shortened by 4 bases and J by 4 bases, with 15 bases between the two germline ends. The CDR3 extends over 15 amino acids. CDR3 residues: CASSPRLDRYNEQFF. The DNA for the CDR3 is TGTGCCAGCAGCCCAAGACTAGATAGGTACAATGAGCAGTTCTTC. Using reference TRBV5-6 and TRBJ2-1 for the parts outside the CDR3, the full variable domain is DAGVTQSPTHLIKTRGQQVTLRCSPKSGHDTVSWYQQALGQGPQFIFQYYEEEERQRGNFPDRFSGHQFPNYSSELNVNALLLGDSALYLCASSPRLDRYNEQFFGPGTRLTVL.

V usage is TRBV7-9 and J usage is TRBJ2-5; 8 bases line up with TRBD2. CDR1 is SEHNR, CDR2 FQNEAQ, per germline (reference sequence). The V and J ends lost 5 bases and 5 bases, in that order; junction bases with no gene match: 13. The CDR3 is 16 residues long. The CDR3 DNA follows: TGTGCCAGCAGCCCCGGACTAGCCGCCTTCGGGGAGACCCAGTACTTC. Translating gives CASSPGLAAFGETQYF.

This chain joins TRBV3-1 (or the pseudogene TRBV3-2) and TRBJ2-1; 16 nucleotides match TRBD2. V dropped 3 bases and J dropped 9; count of bases not matched to a gene: 2. The CDR3 is made up of 15 amino acids. Germline-derived CDR1 and CDR2 are LGHDT and YNNKEL (reference sequence). CDR3 DNA: TGTGCCAGCAGCCAGGGGACTAGCGGGAGGGGTGAGCAGTTCTTC. It codes for CASSQGTSGRGEQFF.

The V gene is TRBV6-5, the J gene TRBJ2-7; D not resolved. The CDR3 runs to 13 residues. V lost 2 bases and J 3 bases, leaving 8 bases between the germline ends. In germline, CDR1 is MNHEY, CDR2 SVGAGI. DNA for the CDR3: TGTGCCAGCAGTTACAGTTCCCGCTACGAGCAGTACTTC. Translated: CASSYSSRYEQYF.

The rearrangement links TRBV29-1 to TRBJ2-3; TRBD2 aligns across 11 bases. J gave up 6 bases and V 4 bases, and 9 bases lay outside the gene matches. From germline, CDR1 is SQVTM and CDR2 ANQGSEA. The CDR3 is 15 residues long. The CDR3 sequence is CSVVDSGRAEDTQYF. The CDR3 nucleotides are TGCAGCGTTGTAGATAGCGGGAGGGCCGAGGATACGCAGTATTTT.

The chain combines TRBV5-1 with TRBJ2-1, with D possibly matching TRBD1 (6 bases). CDR1 is SGHRS and CDR2 is YFSETQ in the germline V gene. The CDR3 totals 14 residues. V lost 6 bases, J lost 4 bases, and 14 bases lay in between. The CDR3 region is CASTSGTNYNEQFF. Here the CDR3 DNA reads TGCGCCAGCACCTCCGGGACAAATTACAATGAGCAGTTCTTC.

The V call is TRBV4-3, the J call TRBJ2-3; tentatively, D is TRBD1 (6 bases). V shed 3 bases and J shed 4 bases, with 8 bases lying between them. CDR1 is LGHNA and CDR2 is YSLEER in the germline V gene. The CDR3 spans 13 residues. For the CDR3, the DNA is TGCGCCAGCAGCCATGAGGGGGCAGATACGCAGTATTTT. Residues: CASSHEGADTQYF.

The count of this clone is one. This chain joins TRBV19 and TRBJ2-5, with 8 bases that match TRBD1. The V gene end was trimmed by 3 bases and the J gene end by 5 bases; junction bases not matched to a gene: 8. Germline V lookup: CDR1 LNHDA, CDR2 SQIVND (reference sequence). The CDR3 has 15 residues. CDR3 sequence reads: CASSIWTGKGETQYF. The CDR3 DNA sequence: TGTGCCAGTAGTATCTGGACAGGGAAGGGGGAGACCCAGTACTTC.

The V and J genes are TRBV29-1 and TRBJ2-3; D possibly corresponds to TRBD1 (5 bases). The CDR3 sequence is 17 residues long. V lost 1 base and J 2 bases, leaving 19 bases between the germline ends. The germline CDR1 and CDR2 sequences are SQVTM and ANQGSEA. CDR3 in DNA: TGCAGCGTTGAAGGTGGGGCGTGGGTAGACCCCACAGATACGCAGTATTTT. Its protein product is CSVEGGAWVDPTDTQYF.